This paragraph reports one T cell receptor beta chain. Trimming at V came to 5 bases and at J to 1 base, leaving 12 bases not matched to a gene. Germline loops: CDR1 MDHEN, CDR2 SYDVKM. The CDR3 spans 17 residues. This sample stems from a study of blood T cell repertoires in COVID-19. Study details: The cDNA or gDNA used as material had been derived from T cells, B-cell-depleted T cells, or PBMCs.

Authors' analysis steps: Estimation of nucleated cell counts was performed using reference gene primer amplification. Sequencing was performed with immunoSEQ multiplex PCR; in TCRdb, only in-frame clones are kept and a portion is missing. The V and J calls and the clone size are those of that table, but D and trimming were determined from the DNA. Of 250,000 to 400,000 clones listed, 70% to 90% are singletons. This TCR derives from a woman in her 30s with COVID-19, enrolled during active disease. What was sequenced was peripheral blood. This rearrangement joins TRBV28 to TRBJ1-1; TRBD1 matches at 8 bases. The CDR3 reads CASSPNPQGAWNTEAFF. DNA of the CDR3: TGTGCCAGCAGTCCCAACCCTCAGGGGGCGTGGAACACTGAAGCTTTCTTT.